This T cell receptor beta chain was recovered during a study of neurological immune-mediated disorders. Overall study: 31 of 34 multiple sclerosis patients had relapsing-remitting disease; 3 had secondary progressive.

5'RACE generated cDNA with 10-nucleotide random UMIs. TCRdb ran MiXCR on the 5' RACE reads and lists one entry per CDR3 protein. The sample has 69,000 or so distinct CDR3 sequences, about 5.1% seen once; the top ten hold roughly 2.4%. This clonotype was detected many times. The TCR originated in an older woman with multiple sclerosis. Sequences were obtained from PBMCs.

The CDR3, as DNA: TGTGCCAGCAGCTTAGAACTAGCGGGCCACAATGAGCAGTTCTTC. It codes for CASSLELAGHNEQFF. This chain connects TRBV7-2 to TRBJ2-1; 9 bases are a match to TRBD2. The CDR3 consists of 15 residues. Germline loops: CDR1 SGHTA, CDR2 FQGNSA. The trim removed 1 base at V and 5 bases at J, leaving 3 bases unmatched.